These 31 T cell receptor beta chains came from one sample sequenced in a study of cytomegalovirus exposure and HLA in healthy donors. The PCR used 60 Vbeta and 13 Jbeta primers. Profiled with immunoSEQ multiplex PCR; TCRdb holds only in-frame clones, not every one. The sample holds fewer than 250,000 clones, roughly 87% seen once. The sequencing input was PBMCs. These receptor sequences come from a man aged 40-50 years in good health and CMV-seropositive.

The V and J genes are TRBV5-1 and TRBJ1-5; 9 nucleotides align to TRBD1. Germline V gives CDR1 SGHRS, CDR2 YFSETQ. The CDR3 spans 15 residues. Trimming took 2 bases from V and 5 from J; bases not matched to a gene: 5. This chain's CDR3 is CASSFRDRVHQPQHF. CDR3 in DNA: TGCGCCAGCAGCTTCCGGGACAGGGTCCATCAGCCCCAGCATTTT. The full variable domain, with the rest looked up from reference TRBV5-1 and TRBJ1-5, is KAGVTQTPRYLIKTRGQQVTLSCSPISGHRSVSWYQQTPGQGLQFLFEYFSETQRNKGNFPGRFSGRQFSNSRSEMNVSTLELGDSALYLCASSFRDRVHQPQHFGDGTRLSIL.

J is TRBJ2-2 and V is TRBV2; TRBD2 matches 7 bases. Per the germline V gene, CDR1 is SNHLY and CDR2 is FYNNEI. The J segment lost 6 bases and the V segment lost 5 bases, leaving 6 bases of the junction unmatched. This CDR3 has 14 residues. CDR3 in DNA: TGTGCCAGCAGTCCAGGACTAGTTCCCGGGGAGCTGTTTTTT. Encoded protein: CASSPGLVPGELFF.

The chain employs TRBV14 and TRBJ2-3; 13 nucleotides line up with TRBD2. J lost 6 bases, V lost 4 bases, and 7 bases had no gene match. The CDR3 is 16 amino acids. Per the germline V gene, CDR1 is SGHDN and CDR2 is FVKESK. CDR3 in amino acids: CASSRRTSGSLDTQYF. The CDR3 DNA reads as TGTGCCAGCAGCCGAAGGACTAGCGGGAGTCTGGATACGCAGTATTTT.

There are a few counts of this clone. The chain carries TRBV19 and TRBJ1-5, with D possibly being TRBD1 (5 bases). CDR1 LNHDA and CDR2 SQIVND come from the germline V gene (reference sequence). Trimming stripped 0 bases from V and 0 bases from J, with 18 bases between. CDR3 length equals 19 residues. The CDR3 sequence: CASSIDGVRGVYSNQPQHF. The CDR3 DNA follows: TGTGCCAGTAGTATAGATGGGGTACGGGGGGTCTATAGCAATCAGCCCCAGCATTTT.

The J gene is TRBJ1-1, the V gene TRBV7-8; 10 bases line up with TRBD1. The V and J ends lost 3 bases and 1 base, in that order; junction bases with no gene match: 2. The germline CDR1 and CDR2 sequences are SGHVS and FQNEAQ. The CDR3 is made up of 15 amino acids. The CDR3 spells CASSFRTGGNTEAFF. The CDR3 DNA sequence: TGTGCCAGCAGCTTTCGGACAGGGGGGAACACTGAAGCTTTCTTT. Full variable domain (outside the CDR3, taken from reference TRBV7-8 and TRBJ1-1): GAGVSQSPRYKVAKRGQDVALRCDPISGHVSLFWYQQALGQGPEFLTYFQNEAQLDKSGLPSDRFFAERPEGSVSTLKIQRTQQEDSAVYLCASSFRTGGNTEAFFGQGTRLTVV.

The chain is built from TRBV27 and TRBJ2-5; 7 bases line up with TRBD1. Germline V gives CDR1 MNHEY, CDR2 SMNVEV (reference sequence). The CDR3 is made up of 13 amino acids. V was pared by 4 bases and J by 3 bases, with 2 bases of the junction left unmatched. The CDR3 protein is CASSYDREETQYF. The CDR3 bases are TGTGCCAGCAGTTACGACAGGGAAGAGACCCAGTACTTC.

The chain has TRBV10-1 and TRBJ2-2; TRBD1 is a possible D gene (5 bases). With 2 bases removed from V and 5 bases from J, the gap between germline ends came to 12 bases. The CDR3 loop spans 15 amino acids. CDR1 and CDR2 (germline): WNHNN, SYGVQD (reference sequence). The CDR3 sequence is CASSENGPGTGELFF. In DNA, the CDR3 is TGCGCCAGCAGTGAGAATGGGCCAGGGACCGGGGAGCTGTTTTTT.

This rearrangement joins TRBV2 to TRBJ2-3; D may be TRBD2 (7 bases). CDR3 size: 14 residues. V was cut by 9 bases and J by 4 bases, with 17 bases left in between. Germline V CDR1 and CDR2: SNHLY, FYNNEI. CDR3 sequence reads: CARGGESHPDTQYF. The DNA for the CDR3 is TGTGCCAGAGGGGGGGAGAGCCACCCAGATACGCAGTATTTT.

This clone has a handful of counts. V is TRBV4-1 and J is TRBJ2-5; 7 bases are a match to TRBD2. The J segment lost 0 bases and the V segment lost 4 bases, leaving 5 bases of the junction unmatched. This CDR3 region has 15 residues. The germline gives CDR1 MGHRA, CDR2 YSYEKL. This CDR3 reads CASSPGLVDQETQYF. CDR3 nucleotides: TGCGCCAGCAGCCCCGGACTAGTCGACCAAGAGACCCAGTACTTC.

This chain uses TRBV30 with TRBJ2-1, with unresolved D. CDR3 length: 12 amino acids. CDR1 GTSNPN and CDR2 SVGIG come from the germline V gene (reference sequence). V was cut by 5 bases and J by 0 bases, with 5 bases left in between. The CDR3 sequence: CAWSSSYNEQFF. CDR3 sequence (DNA): TGTGCCTGGTCGAGCTCCTACAATGAGCAGTTCTTC.

V gene TRBV5-4 combines with J gene TRBJ2-5; 13 nucleotides line up with TRBD2. In germline, CDR1 is SGHNT, CDR2 YYREEE (reference sequence). The CDR3 runs to 16 residues. With 4 bases clipped from V and 2 bases from J, the junction kept 5 bases outside the gene matches. The CDR3 reads CASSIRTSGSQETQYF. The CDR3 DNA reads TGTGCCAGCAGCATACGGACTAGCGGGAGTCAAGAGACCCAGTACTTC.

This clone has a handful of counts. This chain links TRBV30 with TRBJ2-3; 14 bases are a match to TRBD2. This CDR3 has 17 amino acids. Germline V gene data show CDR1 as GTSNPN and CDR2 as SVGIG (reference sequence). The V gene end was trimmed by 0 bases and the J gene end by 3 bases; junction bases not matched to a gene: 5. CDR3 in amino acids: CAWSVEGLAGATDTQYF. The CDR3, as DNA: TGTGCCTGGAGTGTGGAGGGACTAGCGGGAGCGACAGATACGCAGTATTTT.

In its sample, this clone was seen a few times. The chain carries TRBV5-4 and TRBJ2-7; a possible D gene is TRBD1 (5 bases). The CDR3 runs to 12 residues. The germline V gene has CDR1 SGHNT and CDR2 YYREEE (reference sequence). V lost 10 bases, J lost 1 base, and 12 bases lay in between. This chain's CDR3 is CAFSGQSYEQYF. DNA for the CDR3: TGTGCCTTCTCTGGACAATCCTACGAGCAGTACTTC.

The chain combines TRBV10-1 with TRBJ2-1; the match to TRBD2 covers 7 bases. There are 19 residues in the CDR3. Germline CDR1 reads WNHNN; CDR2 reads SYGVQD (reference sequence). V lost 3 bases to trimming and J lost 4 bases; unmatched junction nucleotides: 18. The chain's CDR3 is CASSEIVGAGVGEYNEQFF. Here the CDR3 DNA reads TGCGCCAGCAGTGAAATAGTTGGGGCGGGAGTGGGGGAGTACAATGAGCAGTTCTTC.

This chain connects TRBV19 to TRBJ2-2; possible D gene TRBD2, 5 bases. Trimming stripped 8 bases from V and 1 base from J, with 11 bases between. CDR3 size: 14 residues. The germline gives CDR1 LNHDA, CDR2 SQIVND (reference sequence). The CDR3 nucleotides are TGTGCCAGTGGGAGCGCGTTGAACACCGGGGAGCTGTTTTTT. It codes for CASGSALNTGELFF.

Worth noting for this clone: The same CDR3 can be traced to other DNA sequences in this sample. The chain carries TRBV29-1 and TRBJ1-2; tentatively, D is TRBD1 (5 bases). Germline V gene data show CDR1 as SQVTM and CDR2 as ANQGSEA. V lost 0 bases and J 4 bases, leaving 6 bases between the germline ends. CDR3 size: 12 residues. The CDR3 DNA follows: TGCAGCGTTGAAGACGGGGGCTATGGCTACACCTTC. It is translated as CSVEDGGYGYTF. Supplemented by reference TRBV29-1 and TRBJ1-2, the full variable domain reads SAVISQKPSRDICQRGTSLTIQCQVDSQVTMMFWYRQQPGQSLTLIATANQGSEATYESGFVIDKFPISRPNLTFSTLTVSNMSPEDSSIYLCSVEDGGYGYTFGSGTRLTVV.

V usage is TRBV11-2 and J usage is TRBJ1-1; tentatively, D is TRBD1 (6 bases). CDR1 and CDR2 (germline): SGHAT, FQNNGV. The germline V and J ends were trimmed by 1 base and 4 bases, with 13 bases remaining between them. This CDR3 contains 15 residues. The CDR3 sequence is CASSLVAGVSTEAFF. CDR3 in DNA: TGTGCCAGCAGCTTAGTAGCAGGGGTGAGCACTGAAGCTTTCTTT.

Note on this clone: Sequence at one end of the junction differs from germline and may be a read error. The rearrangement links TRBV7-7 to TRBJ2-5; TRBD2 agrees at 14 bases. The CDR3 runs to 16 residues. Germline CDR1 reads SSHAT; CDR2 reads FNYEAQ (reference sequence). CDR3 in amino acids: CASSLSGTSGSETQYF. The CDR3 DNA reads TGTGCTAGCAGCTTATCCGGGACTAGCGGGAGTGAGACCCAGTACTTC. Full variable domain (missing parts from reference TRBV7-7 and TRBJ2-5): GAGVSQSPRYKVTKRGQDVTLRCDPISSHATLYWYQQALGQGPEFLTYFNYEAQPDKSGLPSDRFSAERPEGSISTLTIQRTEQRDSAMYRCASSLSGTSGSETQYFGPGTRLLVL.

The chain combines TRBV5-1 with TRBJ1-1, with no clear D. This CDR3 has 14 amino acids. The V gene's germline CDR1 is SGHRS and CDR2 YFSETQ. The V gene lost 0 bases and the J gene lost 5 bases, with 11 bases spanning the gap. The CDR3 loop is CASSLVPPATEAFF. For the CDR3, the DNA is TGCGCCAGCAGCTTGGTGCCTCCAGCGACTGAAGCTTTCTTT.

This chain links TRBV5-6 with TRBJ2-3; 10 nucleotides align to TRBD2. V dropped 4 bases and J dropped 2; count of bases not matched to a gene: 4. Germline CDR1 reads SGHDT; CDR2 reads YYEEEE. The CDR3 loop spans 15 amino acids. The CDR3 here is CASSQSGRATDTQYF. For the CDR3, the DNA is TGTGCCAGCAGCCAAAGCGGGAGGGCCACAGATACGCAGTATTTT.

This clone turned up a few times. The V call is TRBV25-1, the J call TRBJ2-7, with TRBD1 identical over 9 bases. The CDR3 is made up of 17 amino acids. The germline V gene encodes CDR1 MGHDK and CDR2 SYGVNS. V gave up 4 bases and J gave up 1 base; unmatched junction bases: 11. CDR3 residues: CASSGNSGTGRSYEQYV. The CDR3 DNA reads as TGTGCCAGCAGTGGAAATTCCGGGACAGGGCGATCCTACGAGCAGTACGTC.

V usage is TRBV6-5 and J usage is TRBJ1-2, with a weak D call TRBD1 (5 bases). This CDR3 region has 13 residues. Trimming shortened V by 0 bases and J by 4 bases, and 6 bases separated the two germline ends. CDR1 and CDR2 (germline): MNHEY, SVGAGI. The CDR3 spells CASSYSGLYGYTF. In DNA, the CDR3 is TGTGCCAGCAGTTACTCGGGGCTCTATGGCTACACCTTC.

The sample holds a few counts of this clone. The rearrangement uses TRBV7-9 and TRBJ2-1, with 12 bases that match TRBD1. The germline V gene has CDR1 SEHNR and CDR2 FQNEAQ (reference sequence). CDR3 length equals 18 residues. With 5 bases clipped from V and 0 bases from J, the junction kept 8 bases outside the gene matches. The CDR3 DNA reads TGTGCCAGCAGCACAACCGGGACAGGGGGCATCTCCTACAATGAGCAGTTCTTC. Amino acids: CASSTTGTGGISYNEQFF. Combining the CDR3 with reference TRBV7-9 and TRBJ2-1 gives the whole variable domain DTGVSQNPRHKITKRGQNVTFRCDPISEHNRLYWYRQTLGQGPEFLTYFQNEAQLEKSRLLSDRFSAERPKGSFSTLEIQRTEQGDSAMYLCASSTTGTGGISYNEQFFGPGTRLTVL.

This clone has just a few counts. The chain joins TRBV6-5 to TRBJ2-7; 10 bases are shared with TRBD1. CDR1 is MNHEY, CDR2 SVGAGI, per germline. There are 14 residues in the CDR3. V gave up 2 bases and J gave up 5 bases; unmatched junction bases: 3. The DNA of the CDR3 is TGTGCCAGCAGTTACAGGGGACAGGGGAACGAGCAGTACTTC. It encodes CASSYRGQGNEQYF.

The CDR3 protein is CASSSDRGRESRTSGRAAYNEQFF. The CDR3 nucleotides read TGCGCCAGTTCGTCGGACAGGGGGCGTGAATCCCGGACTAGCGGGAGGGCCGCCTACAATGAGCAGTTCTTC. This chain links TRBV5-1 with TRBJ2-1; 15 positions agree with TRBD2. Germline trimming cut 8 bases from V and 2 bases from J; bases unmatched to any gene: 29. There are 24 residues in the CDR3. Looked up from germline, CDR1 is SGHRS and CDR2 is YFSETQ.

The chain combines TRBV2 with TRBJ1-4; D unclear. With 8 bases removed from V and 1 base from J, the gap between germline ends came to 14 bases. Germline assignment: CDR1 SNHLY and CDR2 FYNNEI. The CDR3 covers 15 residues. The DNA of the CDR3 is TGTGCCAGCGGGCCCGTAGTCGGAACTAATGAAAAACTGTTTTTT. Translated, it gives CASGPVVGTNEKLFF.

The chain uses TRBV9 and TRBJ2-3; 10 bases map to TRBD2. Germline CDR1 and CDR2: SGDLS and YYNGEE. V dropped 0 bases and J dropped 5; count of bases not matched to a gene: 15. The CDR3 loop spans 19 amino acids. CDR3 nucleotide sequence: TGTGCCAGCAGCGTAGAGGGTTGGCTAGCGGGAGCCAGAGTAGATACGCAGTATTTT. Its translation is CASSVEGWLAGARVDTQYF.

This clone was seen only once. V usage is TRBV19 and J usage is TRBJ1-3, with D perhaps TRBD1 (5 bases). Trimming stripped 5 bases from V and 1 base from J, with 12 bases between. The CDR3 runs 15 residues. Germline loops: CDR1 LNHDA, CDR2 SQIVND (reference sequence). This CDR3 reads CASSDRQPSGNTIYF. The CDR3 DNA reads as TGTGCCAGTAGTGACCGACAGCCTTCTGGAAACACCATATATTTT.

The chain has TRBV7-3 and TRBJ1-2; D gene uncertain. V was shortened by 5 bases and J by 2 bases, with 15 bases between the two germline ends. The CDR3 length is 15 residues. Germline CDR1 and CDR2: SGHTA and FQGTGA. The CDR3 sequence is CASSPSPGGNYGYTF. The CDR3 coding sequence is TGTGCCAGCAGCCCCTCTCCCGGAGGCAACTATGGCTACACCTTC.

CDR3 in DNA: TGTGCCAGCTATGACAGTGGCGAGACCCAGTACTTC. It codes for CASYDSGETQYF. V gene TRBV25-1 combines with J gene TRBJ2-5; TRBD1 is a possible D gene (5 bases). This CDR3 spans 12 amino acids. V shed 8 bases and J shed 5 bases, with 12 bases lying between them. Germline-derived CDR1 and CDR2 are MGHDK and SYGVNS. Combining the CDR3 with reference TRBV25-1 and TRBJ2-5 gives the whole variable domain EADIYQTPRYLVIGTGKKITLECSQTMGHDKMYWYQQDPGMELHLIHYSYGVNSTEKGDLSSESTVSRIRTEHFPLTLESARPSHTSQYLCASYDSGETQYFGPGTRLLVL.

The chain carries TRBV5-1 and TRBJ2-2, with 9 bases that match TRBD2. V lost 5 bases and J lost 1; bases outside the gene matches: 6. The CDR3 spans 16 residues. Germline loops: CDR1 SGHRS, CDR2 YFSETQ. The chain's CDR3 is CASRSSSGVNTGELFF. The CDR3 bases are TGCGCCAGCAGAAGCTCTAGCGGGGTGAACACCGGGGAGCTGTTTTTT.